Each of the 32 T cell receptor beta chains below was sequenced from the same sample in a study of CD8 T cells in Susac syndrome. An amount of RNA that ranged from roughly 0.5 to 1 ug was reverse transcribed with random hexamers. TCRdb reanalysed the immunoSEQ multiplex PCR reads using MiXCR and keeps one entry per CDR3 protein. The sample contains fewer than 60,000 distinct CDR3 sequences, over 90% of which appear only once. Sequencing was carried out using CD8+ T cells from PBMCs. The receptors were sampled from a human donor with Susac syndrome.

The chain recombines TRBV10-2 with TRBJ2-7; D is unresolved. Deletions cut 3 bases from V and 6 bases from J, with 12 bases between. CDR3 size: 13 residues. Germline values: CDR1 WSHSY, CDR2 SAAADI. CDR3 residues: CASSDPPSAEQYF. CDR3 nucleotide sequence: TGCGCCAGCAGTGATCCCCCGAGCGCCGAGCAGTACTTC.

This chain connects TRBV6-5 to TRBJ1-2; D remains unclear. The CDR3 spans 13 residues. V was cut by 8 bases and J by 7 bases, with 17 bases left in between. Germline V lookup: CDR1 MNHEY, CDR2 SVGAGI. This CDR3 is CASLGTMGSGYTF. The CDR3 region has the DNA TGTGCCAGCCTCGGAACGATGGGAAGTGGCTACACCTTC.

The chain links TRBV20-1 to TRBJ1-3, with D possibly matching TRBD1 (6 bases). From germline, CDR1 is DFQATT and CDR2 SNEGSKA (reference sequence). V lost 6 bases and J lost 2, with 17 bases in between. The CDR3 covers 15 residues. CDR3 sequence reads: CSAQPRGVAGNTIYF. Here the CDR3 DNA reads TGCAGTGCGCAACCCAGGGGAGTTGCTGGAAACACCATATATTTT.

The chain is built from TRBV20-1 and TRBJ1-2, with D perhaps TRBD1 (5 bases). V lost 8 bases to trimming and J lost 7 bases, with 17 bases between them. Germline assignment: CDR1 DFQATT and CDR2 SNEGSKA (reference sequence). CDR3 length: 12 residues. CDR3 DNA: TGCAGTACCTCTGGAGAGGGGCCTGGCTACACCTTC. Its protein product is CSTSGEGPGYTF.

The genes are TRBV29-1 and TRBJ2-2; D is uncertain. The CDR3 spans 12 residues. Germline lookup yields CDR1 SQVTM and CDR2 ANQGSEA. The ends were cut back, 5 bases at V and 1 base at J, with 5 bases in the middle. Here the CDR3 reads CSVHRNTGELFF. The CDR3 DNA follows: TGCAGCGTTCACAGGAACACCGGGGAGCTGTTTTTT.

The chain joins TRBV29-1 to TRBJ1-2, with TRBD1 identical over 9 bases. Losses at the gene ends were 6 bases for V and 3 bases for J; bases not matched to a gene: 2. The CDR3 extends over 12 amino acids. Germline values: CDR1 SQVTM, CDR2 ANQGSEA. The CDR3 region has the DNA TGCAGCGTGGGACAGGGAGACTATGGCTACACCTTC. This translates into CSVGQGDYGYTF.

The count of this clonotype is one. The rearrangement links TRBV20-1 to TRBJ1-1; 9 bases fit TRBD1. The germline CDR1 and CDR2 sequences are DFQATT and SNEGSKA (reference sequence). J gave up 0 bases and V 6 bases, and 2 bases lay outside the gene matches. There are 13 residues in the CDR3. The CDR3 here is CSADRGLNTEAFF. CDR3 nucleotide sequence: TGCAGTGCCGACAGGGGGTTGAACACTGAAGCTTTCTTT.

The chain recombines TRBV7-3 with TRBJ1-6; D might be TRBD1 (5 bases). The CDR3 totals 13 residues. The ends were cut back, 3 bases at V and 12 bases at J, with 12 bases in the middle. Per germline, CDR1 SGHTA and CDR2 FQGTGA. This CDR3 is CASSFGQGGPLHF. CDR3 DNA sequence: TGTGCCAGCAGCTTTGGGCAGGGAGGACCCCTCCACTTT.

V usage is TRBV29-1 and J usage is TRBJ1-1; weak D call: TRBD1 (5 bases). The germline CDR1 and CDR2 sequences are SQVTM and ANQGSEA. This CDR3 is built from 14 residues. Trimming took off 1 base at V and 0 bases at J, with 9 bases between the two ends. The CDR3 bases are TGCAGCGTTGAAGTTGTGGGGGTGAACACTGAAGCTTTCTTT. Its translation is CSVEVVGVNTEAFF.

The chain uses TRBV12-3 or TRBV12-4 and TRBJ1-1; D is perhaps TRBD1 (5 bases). Deletions cut 4 bases from V and 0 bases from J, with 12 bases between. CDR3 length equals 15 residues. CDR3 in DNA: TGTGCCAGCAGTTCTCCAGGGAGGATGAACACTGAAGCTTTCTTT. Its translation is CASSSPGRMNTEAFF.

The gene calls are TRBV3-1 and TRBJ2-7, with D hard to call. V was cut by 3 bases and J by 3 bases, with 6 bases left in between. This CDR3 is 12 amino acids long. The germline gives CDR1 LGHDT, CDR2 YNNKEL (reference sequence). The CDR3 spells CASSHRFYEQYF. The CDR3 region has the DNA TGTGCCAGCAGCCACCGATTCTACGAGCAGTACTTC.

V is TRBV29-1 and J is TRBJ1-1, with D possibly matching TRBD1 (5 bases). CDR3 length: 12 residues. CDR1 and CDR2 (germline): SQVTM, ANQGSEA. V lost 4 bases, J lost 4 bases, and 10 bases lay in between. CDR3 sequence: CSVGEGRTEAFF. The CDR3 region has the DNA TGCAGCGTTGGGGAGGGGCGCACTGAAGCTTTCTTT. Full variable domain (missing parts from reference TRBV29-1 and TRBJ1-1): SAVISQKPSRDICQRGTSLTIQCQVDSQVTMMFWYRQQPGQSLTLIATANQGSEATYESGFVIDKFPISRPNLTFSTLTVSNMSPEDSSIYLCSVGEGRTEAFFGQGTRLTVV.

The J gene is TRBJ1-3, the V gene TRBV20-1; D is unclear. The CDR3 sequence is 14 residues long. Trimming removed 6 bases at V and 4 bases at J, with 16 bases between. Germline CDR1 reads DFQATT; CDR2 reads SNEGSKA (reference sequence). The CDR3 sequence is CSALVPDGGNTIYF. The CDR3 DNA follows: TGCAGTGCCCTCGTCCCCGACGGGGGAAACACCATATATTTT.

The CDR3 DNA reads as TGCAGTGCTAAGGATGGGGGTTCGACCTACGAGCAGTACTTC. Amino acid sequence: CSAKDGGSTYEQYF. The chain links TRBV20-1 to TRBJ2-7; perhaps D is TRBD1 or TRBD2 (5 bases each). Trimming stripped 4 bases from V and 2 bases from J, with 15 bases between. The CDR3 runs to 14 residues. CDR1 and CDR2 from the germline V gene are DFQATT and SNEGSKA (reference sequence).

The V call is TRBV15, the J call TRBJ1-1; a possible D gene is TRBD1 (6 bases). Trimming removed 5 bases from V and 0 bases from J, with 10 bases in between. This CDR3 has 14 amino acids. CDR1 is LNHNV and CDR2 is YYDKDF in the germline V gene (reference sequence). Written as DNA, the CDR3 is TGTGCCACCAGCGAGAGGACAGTGAACACTGAAGCTTTCTTT. It yields the protein CATSERTVNTEAFF.

CDR3 DNA sequence: TGTGCCAGCAGCGCGACTAGCGGGAGGGGGACCCAGTACTTC. Its protein product is CASSATSGRGTQYF. The chain has TRBV13 and TRBJ2-5; 14 nucleotides align to TRBD2. The CDR3 loop spans 14 amino acids. V was clipped by 5 bases and J by 7 bases; unmatched bases: 3. Per the germline V gene, CDR1 is PRHDT and CDR2 is FYEKMQ (reference sequence).

This clonotype was detected once. The rearrangement joins TRBV12-3 or TRBV12-4 to TRBJ2-2; D possibly uses TRBD1 or TRBD2 (5 bases each). CDR3 length: 14 residues. The ends were cut back, 5 bases at V and 6 bases at J, with 13 bases in the middle. The CDR3 loop is CASSLRDRPGELFF. The CDR3 DNA reads TGTGCCAGCAGTCTCCGGGACCGCCCCGGGGAGCTGTTTTTT.

The chain carries TRBV27 and TRBJ2-7; 7 bases are shared with TRBD2. Germline values: CDR1 MNHEY, CDR2 SMNVEV (reference sequence). The CDR3 totals 11 residues. The CDR3, as DNA: TGTGTGGCGGGGGATTCCTACGAGCAGTACTTC. This codes for CVAGDSYEQYF.

V is TRBV9 and J is TRBJ2-5, with D tentatively TRBD2 (6 bases). Germline V gene data show CDR1 as SGDLS and CDR2 as YYNGEE. The CDR3 consists of 15 residues. Trimming pared 0 bases from V and 2 bases from J, leaving 11 bases between. The CDR3 spells CASSVGGTQQETQYF. CDR3 DNA sequence: TGTGCCAGCAGCGTAGGCGGGACGCAACAAGAGACCCAGTACTTC.

J is TRBJ2-3 and V is TRBV6-5; TRBD1 matches at 7 bases. V gave up 2 bases and J gave up 5 bases; unmatched junction bases: 7. This CDR3 region has 15 residues. In germline, CDR1 is MNHEY, CDR2 SVGAGI. For the CDR3, the DNA is TGTGCCAGCAGTTACGGTGAGGGGGCAGGAGATACGCAGTATTTT. Its translation: CASSYGEGAGDTQYF.

The chain uses TRBV20-1 and TRBJ2-7, with D perhaps TRBD2 (5 bases). The CDR3 spans 15 residues. With 0 bases removed from V and 6 bases from J, the gap between germline ends came to 18 bases. Germline CDR1 is DFQATT and CDR2 is SNEGSKA (reference sequence). This CDR3 is CSARELTLPGGEQYF. CDR3 coding DNA: TGCAGTGCTAGAGAATTGACCCTCCCCGGAGGCGAGCAGTACTTC.

The CDR3 coding sequence is TGCCTGCTGAGGGCCATGGACAATGAGCAGTTCTTC. Protein sequence: CLLRAMDNEQFF. This rearrangement joins TRBV20-1 to TRBJ2-1; D might be TRBD2 (5 bases). Germline V gene data show CDR1 as DFQATT and CDR2 as SNEGSKA (reference sequence). The CDR3 totals 12 residues.

The chain joins TRBV20-1 to TRBJ1-5; 7 bases agree with TRBD1. V trimming: 2 bases; J trimming: 1 base; junction bases outside the gene matches: 2. The CDR3 is 14 residues long. CDR1 is DFQATT, CDR2 SNEGSKA, per germline (reference sequence). CDR3 nucleotides: TGCAGTGCTAGAACAGGGGTCAGCAATCAGCCCCAGCATTTT. Amino acids: CSARTGVSNQPQHF.

The rearrangement uses TRBV4-1 and TRBJ2-1, with TRBD2 matching over 8 bases. Germline CDR1 reads MGHRA; CDR2 reads YSYEKL. J lost 9 bases, V lost 3 bases, and 7 bases had no gene match. This CDR3 spans 14 amino acids. The CDR3 is CASSQARGGREQFF. The CDR3 nucleotides read TGCGCCAGCAGCCAGGCCCGCGGGGGGCGTGAGCAGTTCTTC.

CDR3 sequence reads: CASSWGLARRSYEQYF. The CDR3 DNA sequence: TGTGCCAGCAGCTGGGGACTAGCGCGTAGATCCTACGAGCAGTACTTC. The rearrangement uses TRBV3-1 and TRBJ2-7, with 10 positions matching TRBD2. The trim removed 5 bases at V and 1 base at J, leaving 8 bases unmatched. CDR3 size: 16 residues. Germline CDR1 is LGHDT and CDR2 is YNNKEL (reference sequence).

The chain recombines TRBV7-9 with TRBJ1-6, with D possibly being TRBD1 (5 bases). Germline CDR1 reads SEHNR; CDR2 reads FQNEAQ (reference sequence). The CDR3 contains 14 residues. Between the trimmed V and J ends, which lost 6 bases and 8 bases, there was a span of 14 bases. Written as DNA, the CDR3 is TGTGCCAGCAGACCAGACGGGACTCATTCACCCCTCCACTTT. Translation gives CASRPDGTHSPLHF.

CDR3 residues: CATSTSGGSNEQFF. CDR3 DNA: TGTGCCACCTCGACTAGCGGGGGATCGAATGAGCAGTTCTTC. This rearrangement joins TRBV19 to TRBJ2-1, with 12 bases fitting TRBD2. The CDR3 is 14 residues long. Germline-derived CDR1 and CDR2 are LNHDA and SQIVND (reference sequence). The J segment lost 7 bases and the V segment lost 10 bases, leaving 8 bases of the junction unmatched. Full variable domain (outside the CDR3, taken from reference TRBV19 and TRBJ2-1): DGGITQSPKYLFRKEGQNVTLSCEQNLNHDAMYWYRQDPGQGLRLIYYSQIVNDFQKGDIAEGYSVSREKKESFPLTVTSAQKNPTAFYLCATSTSGGSNEQFFGPGTRLTVL.

V usage is TRBV6-5 and J usage is TRBJ2-5, with 9 bases aligning to TRBD2. Trimming removed 2 bases from V and 5 bases from J; junction bases left unmatched: 6. Looked up from germline, CDR1 is MNHEY and CDR2 is SVGAGI. The CDR3 extends over 15 amino acids. As DNA, the CDR3 is TGTGCCAGCAGTTACGGCGGGGGGGCGGCTGAGACCCAGTACTTC. Residues: CASSYGGGAAETQYF.

V gene TRBV27 combines with J gene TRBJ2-2; 7 bases are a match to TRBD1. The J segment lost 2 bases and the V segment lost 7 bases, leaving 7 bases of the junction unmatched. The CDR3 consists of 15 residues. The germline V gene encodes CDR1 MNHEY and CDR2 SMNVEV (reference sequence). The CDR3 DNA reads as TGTGCCAGCACCCCGGGACAGTACAACACCGGGGAGCTGTTTTTT. Amino acid sequence: CASTPGQYNTGELFF.

This clonotype was seen a few times. This chain joins TRBV20-1 and TRBJ2-2, with no clear D. The CDR3 extends over 13 amino acids. Trimming cost V 3 bases and J 1 base, with 6 bases left between them. Germline V gives CDR1 DFQATT, CDR2 SNEGSKA (reference sequence). CDR3 nucleotide sequence: TGCAGTGCTAGGGGTGTGAACACCGGGGAGCTGTTTTTT. Amino acids: CSARGVNTGELFF.

This rearrangement joins TRBV12-3 or TRBV12-4 to TRBJ2-1, with D unresolved. The CDR3 consists of 12 residues. V lost 6 bases to trimming and J lost 8 bases, with 11 bases between them. The CDR3: CASSHSGDEQFF. The CDR3 DNA sequence: TGTGCCAGCAGCCATTCTGGGGATGAGCAGTTCTTC.

This chain uses TRBV4-1 with TRBJ1-6; possible D gene TRBD1, 5 bases. The CDR3 sequence is 17 residues long. Between the trimmed V and J ends, which lost 1 base and 5 bases, there was a span of 15 bases. Germline V gene sequence: CDR1 MGHRA, CDR2 YSYEKL. Here the CDR3 reads CASSQVDWGLNNSPLHF. The CDR3 DNA reads as TGCGCCAGCAGCCAAGTAGATTGGGGACTCAATAATTCACCCCTCCACTTT.